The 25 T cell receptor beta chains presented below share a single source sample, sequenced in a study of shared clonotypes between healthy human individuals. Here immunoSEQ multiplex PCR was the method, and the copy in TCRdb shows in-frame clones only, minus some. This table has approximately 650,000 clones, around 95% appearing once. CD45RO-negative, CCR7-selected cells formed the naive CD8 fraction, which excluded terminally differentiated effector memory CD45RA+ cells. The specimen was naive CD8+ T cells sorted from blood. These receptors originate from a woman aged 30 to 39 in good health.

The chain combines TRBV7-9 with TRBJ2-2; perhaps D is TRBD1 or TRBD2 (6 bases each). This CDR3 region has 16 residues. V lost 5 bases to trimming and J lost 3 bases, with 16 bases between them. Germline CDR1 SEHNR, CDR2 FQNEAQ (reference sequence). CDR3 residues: CASSLGGGLYTGELFF. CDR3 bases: TGTGCCAGCAGCCTAGGAGGGGGGTTGTACACCGGGGAGCTGTTTTTT.

CDR3 protein: CASSTPPRETQYF. In DNA, the CDR3 is TGTGCCAGCAGCACGCCCCCAAGGGAGACCCAGTACTTC. This rearrangement joins TRBV7-2 to TRBJ2-5, with D hard to call. This CDR3 contains 13 residues. Trimming took 5 bases from V and 5 from J, leaving 12 bases between them. Germline V CDR1 and CDR2: SGHTA, FQGNSA. Full variable domain (outside the CDR3, taken from reference TRBV7-2 and TRBJ2-5): GAGVSQSPSNKVTEKGKDVELRCDPISGHTALYWYRQSLGQGLEFLIYFQGNSAPDKSGLPSDRFSAERTGGSVSTLTIQRTQQEDSAVYLCASSTPPRETQYFGPGTRLLVL.

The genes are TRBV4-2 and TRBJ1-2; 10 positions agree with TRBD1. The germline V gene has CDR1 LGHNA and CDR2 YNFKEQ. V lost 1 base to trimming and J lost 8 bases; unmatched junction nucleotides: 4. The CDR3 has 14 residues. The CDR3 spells CASSQGTGGEGYTF. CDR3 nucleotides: TGTGCCAGCAGCCAAGGGACAGGGGGAGAGGGCTACACCTTC.

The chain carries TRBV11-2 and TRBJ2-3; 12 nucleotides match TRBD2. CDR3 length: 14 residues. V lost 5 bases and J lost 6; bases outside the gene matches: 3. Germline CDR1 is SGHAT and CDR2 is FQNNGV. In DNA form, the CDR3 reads TGTGCCAGCAGCGGACTAGCGGGAAAGGATACGCAGTATTTT. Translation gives CASSGLAGKDTQYF.

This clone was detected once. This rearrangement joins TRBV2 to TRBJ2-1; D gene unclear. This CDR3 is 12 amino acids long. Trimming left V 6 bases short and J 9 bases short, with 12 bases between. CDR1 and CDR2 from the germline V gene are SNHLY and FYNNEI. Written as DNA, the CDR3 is TGTGCCAGCAGAAGCAGTAGCACTGAGCAGTTCTTC. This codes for CASRSSSTEQFF.

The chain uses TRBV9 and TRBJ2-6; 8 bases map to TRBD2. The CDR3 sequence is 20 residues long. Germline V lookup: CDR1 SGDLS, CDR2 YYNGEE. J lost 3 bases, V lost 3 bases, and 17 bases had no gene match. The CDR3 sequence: CASSADWVLAELGGANVLTF. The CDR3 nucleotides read TGTGCCAGCAGCGCGGATTGGGTACTAGCGGAGCTGGGTGGGGCCAACGTCCTGACTTTC.

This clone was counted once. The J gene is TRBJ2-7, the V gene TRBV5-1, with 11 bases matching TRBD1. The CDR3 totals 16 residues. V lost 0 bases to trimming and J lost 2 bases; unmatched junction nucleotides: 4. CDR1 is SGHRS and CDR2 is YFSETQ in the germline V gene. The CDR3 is CASSLGGTGGTYEQYF. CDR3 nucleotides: TGCGCCAGCAGCTTGGGAGGGACAGGGGGAACCTACGAGCAGTACTTC.

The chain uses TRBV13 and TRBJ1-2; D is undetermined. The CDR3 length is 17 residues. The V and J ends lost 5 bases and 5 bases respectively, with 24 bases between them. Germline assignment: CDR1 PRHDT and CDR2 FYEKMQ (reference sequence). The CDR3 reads CASSLGAGQAVIYGYTF. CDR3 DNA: TGTGCCAGCAGCCTGGGCGCTGGGCAGGCCGTTATTTATGGCTACACCTTC.

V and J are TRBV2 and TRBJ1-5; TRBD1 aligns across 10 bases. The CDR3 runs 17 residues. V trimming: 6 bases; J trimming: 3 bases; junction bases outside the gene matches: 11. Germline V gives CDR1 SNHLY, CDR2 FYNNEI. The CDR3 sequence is CASRSGTGAWNNQPQHF. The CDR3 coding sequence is TGTGCCAGCAGGTCCGGGACAGGGGCCTGGAACAATCAGCCCCAGCATTTT.

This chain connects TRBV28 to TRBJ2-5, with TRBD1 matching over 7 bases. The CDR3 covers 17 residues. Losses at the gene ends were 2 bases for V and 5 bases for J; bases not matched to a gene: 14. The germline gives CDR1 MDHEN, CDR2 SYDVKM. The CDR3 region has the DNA TGTGCCAGCAGTTTAGACAGGGAAGGTCGTGTCACCGAGACCCAGTACTTC. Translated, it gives CASSLDREGRVTETQYF. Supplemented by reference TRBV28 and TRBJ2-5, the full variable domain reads DVKVTQSSRYLVKRTGEKVFLECVQDMDHENMFWYRQDPGLGLRLIYFSYDVKMKEKGDIPEGYSVSREKKERFSLILESASTNQTSMYLCASSLDREGRVTETQYFGPGTRLLVL.

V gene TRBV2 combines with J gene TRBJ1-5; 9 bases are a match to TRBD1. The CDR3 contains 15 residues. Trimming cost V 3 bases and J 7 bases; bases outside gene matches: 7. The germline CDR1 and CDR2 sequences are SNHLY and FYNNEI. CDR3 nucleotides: TGTGCCAGCAGTGACGGGACAGGGCGGCTCCAGCCCCAGCATTTT. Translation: CASSDGTGRLQPQHF.

The DNA of the CDR3 is TGTGCCAGCGGGCCGGGATGGTGGGAGACCCAGTACTTC. It specifies CASGPGWWETQYF. The J gene is TRBJ2-5, the V gene TRBV14; D possibly corresponds to TRBD2 (5 bases). The length of the CDR3 is 13 residues. Germline CDR1 is SGHDN and CDR2 is FVKESK. V lost 8 bases and J 5 bases, leaving 15 bases between the germline ends.

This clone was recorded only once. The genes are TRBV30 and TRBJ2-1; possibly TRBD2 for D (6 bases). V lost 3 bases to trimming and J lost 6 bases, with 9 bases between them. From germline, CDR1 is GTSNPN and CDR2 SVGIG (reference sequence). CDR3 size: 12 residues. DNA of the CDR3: TGTGCCTGGAGCGGGACTTCCAATGAGCAGTTCTTC. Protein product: CAWSGTSNEQFF.

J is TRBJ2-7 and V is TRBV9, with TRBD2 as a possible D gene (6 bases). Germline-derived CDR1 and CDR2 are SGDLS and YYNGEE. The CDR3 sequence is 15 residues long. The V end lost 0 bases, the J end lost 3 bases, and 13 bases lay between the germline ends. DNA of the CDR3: TGTGCCAGCAGCGTAGGAAATAGCGGAGTCTACGAGCAGTACTTC. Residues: CASSVGNSGVYEQYF.

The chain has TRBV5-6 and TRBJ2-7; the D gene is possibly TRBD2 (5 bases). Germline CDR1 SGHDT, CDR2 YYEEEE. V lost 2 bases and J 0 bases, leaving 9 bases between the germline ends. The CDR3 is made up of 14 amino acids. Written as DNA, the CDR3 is TGTGCCAGCAGCTTCAGAGGGAGCTCCTACGAGCAGTACTTC. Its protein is CASSFRGSSYEQYF. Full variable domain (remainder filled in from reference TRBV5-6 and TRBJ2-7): DAGVTQSPTHLIKTRGQQVTLRCSPKSGHDTVSWYQQALGQGPQFIFQYYEEEERQRGNFPDRFSGHQFPNYSSELNVNALLLGDSALYLCASSFRGSSYEQYFGPGTRLTVT.

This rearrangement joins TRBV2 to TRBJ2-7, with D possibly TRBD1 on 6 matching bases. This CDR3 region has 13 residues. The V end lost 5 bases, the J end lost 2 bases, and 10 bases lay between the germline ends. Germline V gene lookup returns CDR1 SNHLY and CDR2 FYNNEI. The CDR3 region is CASSLDRTYEQYF. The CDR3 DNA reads TGTGCCAGCAGTTTGGACAGAACCTACGAGCAGTACTTC.

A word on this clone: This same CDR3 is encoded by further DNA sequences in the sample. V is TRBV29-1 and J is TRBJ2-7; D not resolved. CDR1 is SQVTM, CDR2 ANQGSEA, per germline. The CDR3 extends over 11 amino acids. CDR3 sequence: CSVLDGYEQYF. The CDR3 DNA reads TGCAGTGTTCTAGACGGCTACGAGCAGTACTTC.

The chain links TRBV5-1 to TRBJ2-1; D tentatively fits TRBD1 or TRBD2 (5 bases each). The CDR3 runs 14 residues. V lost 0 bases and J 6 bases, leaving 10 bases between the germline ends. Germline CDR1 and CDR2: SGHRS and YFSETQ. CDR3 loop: CASSLAGTSNEQFF. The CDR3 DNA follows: TGCGCCAGCAGCTTGGCCGGGACCTCCAATGAGCAGTTCTTC. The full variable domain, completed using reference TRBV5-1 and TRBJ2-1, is KAGVTQTPRYLIKTRGQQVTLSCSPISGHRSVSWYQQTPGQGLQFLFEYFSETQRNKGNFPGRFSGRQFSNSRSEMNVSTLELGDSALYLCASSLAGTSNEQFFGPGTRLTVL.

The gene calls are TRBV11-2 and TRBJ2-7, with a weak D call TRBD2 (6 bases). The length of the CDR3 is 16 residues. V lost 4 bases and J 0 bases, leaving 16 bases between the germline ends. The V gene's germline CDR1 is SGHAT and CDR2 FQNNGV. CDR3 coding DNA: TGTGCCAGCAGCTCCTCCCGGGGGTGGGGCTCCTACGAGCAGTACTTC. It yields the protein CASSSSRGWGSYEQYF. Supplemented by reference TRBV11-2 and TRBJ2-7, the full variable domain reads EAGVAQSPRYKIIEKRQSVAFWCNPISGHATLYWYQQILGQGPKLLIQFQNNGVVDDSQLPKDRFSAERLKGVDSTLKIQPAKLEDSAVYLCASSSSRGWGSYEQYFGPGTRLTVT.

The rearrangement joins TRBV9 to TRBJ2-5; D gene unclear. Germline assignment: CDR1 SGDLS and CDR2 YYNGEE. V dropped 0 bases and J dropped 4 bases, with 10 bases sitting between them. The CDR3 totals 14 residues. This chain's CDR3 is CASSVGRGVETQYF. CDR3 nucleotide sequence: TGTGCCAGCAGCGTAGGAAGAGGTGTAGAGACCCAGTACTTC.

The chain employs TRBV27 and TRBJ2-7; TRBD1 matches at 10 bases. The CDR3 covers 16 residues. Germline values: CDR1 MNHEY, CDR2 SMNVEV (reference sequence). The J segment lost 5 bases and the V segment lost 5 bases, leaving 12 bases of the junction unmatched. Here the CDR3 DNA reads TGTGCCAGCAGTCCCGCCCTGACAGGGGGCCATAACGAGCAGTACTTC. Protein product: CASSPALTGGHNEQYF.

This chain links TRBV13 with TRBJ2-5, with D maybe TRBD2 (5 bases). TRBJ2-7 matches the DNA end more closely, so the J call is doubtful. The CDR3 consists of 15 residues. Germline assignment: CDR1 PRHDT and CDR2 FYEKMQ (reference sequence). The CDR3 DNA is TGTGCCAGCAGCTTAGGAGAGGGAAGATCCCACGAGCAGTACTTC. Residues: CASSLGEGRSHEQYF.

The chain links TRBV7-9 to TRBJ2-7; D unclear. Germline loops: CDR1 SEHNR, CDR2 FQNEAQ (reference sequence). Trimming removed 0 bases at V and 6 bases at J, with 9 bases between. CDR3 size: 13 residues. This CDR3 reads CASSLARVGEQYF. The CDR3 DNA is TGTGCCAGCAGCTTAGCCCGGGTCGGCGAGCAGTACTTC.

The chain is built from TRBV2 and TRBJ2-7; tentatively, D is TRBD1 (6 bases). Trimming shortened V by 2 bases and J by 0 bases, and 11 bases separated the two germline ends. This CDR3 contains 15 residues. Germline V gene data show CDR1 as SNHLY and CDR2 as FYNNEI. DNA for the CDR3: TGTGCCAGCAGTGAATTGGGGGCCGGCTCCTACGAGCAGTACTTC. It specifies CASSELGAGSYEQYF.

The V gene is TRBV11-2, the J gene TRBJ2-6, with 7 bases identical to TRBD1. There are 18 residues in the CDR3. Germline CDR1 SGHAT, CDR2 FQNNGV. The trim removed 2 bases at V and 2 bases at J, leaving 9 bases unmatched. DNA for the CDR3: TGTGCCAGCAGCTTATTGGTTATAACAGGGGCTGGGGCCAACGTCCTGACTTTC. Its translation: CASSLLVITGAGANVLTF.